Described below is a single T cell receptor beta chain sequence and its context. What it binds is not known. These data come from a study of T cell responses to AZD1222 COVID-19 vaccine. Study-wide results and caveats: Along spike, vaccine-associated CD4 TCRs were found throughout, with dominance at 160-218 and 743-854. Only five or six individuals given AZD1222 were seropositive at baseline. Donors, mostly white British, included more females; clonal diversity was possibly underestimated. No repertoire was sampled before or during the peak T cell response, only after it.

The repertoire was sequenced with immunoSEQ multiplex PCR; TCRdb's copy has only in-frame clones and lacks some. The sample includes over 100,000 clones, roughly 84% of them seen just once. The CDR3 spans 15 residues. The germline gives CDR1 SEHNR, CDR2 FQNEAQ (reference sequence). With 4 bases removed from V and 4 bases from J, the gap between germline ends came to 11 bases. The V call is TRBV7-9, the J call TRBJ1-6; perhaps TRBD1 as D (5 bases). Specimen: peripheral blood, collected on day 0 of AZD1222 vaccination. This receptor was identified in an adult in good health. CDR3 DNA sequence: TGTGCCAGCAGCTCAGGGATTACGTATAATTCACCCCTCCACTTT. Residues: CASSSGITYNSPLHF.